Below are 14 T cell receptor beta chains sequenced from a single sample in a study of blood T cell repertoires in COVID-19. Clones were sequenced by immunoSEQ multiplex PCR, and TCRdb holds only the in-frame ones, with some missing. The table shows about 250,000 clones, with roughly 87% occurring only once. Sequencing was done on a sample of peripheral blood. These receptors all come from a woman aged 40-49 years who had recovered from COVID-19.

The chain couples TRBV5-6 to TRBJ1-1; the match to TRBD1 covers 8 bases. CDR1 is SGHDT and CDR2 is YYEEEE in the germline V gene. The J segment lost 2 bases and the V segment lost 2 bases, leaving 5 bases of the junction unmatched. This CDR3 comprises 15 residues. The CDR3 is CASSLRTGRNTEAFF. DNA for the CDR3: TGTGCCAGCAGCTTAAGGACAGGGCGTAACACTGAAGCTTTCTTT.

The V and J genes are TRBV7-2 and TRBJ2-2, with 9 bases lining up with TRBD2. The CDR3 loop spans 15 amino acids. CDR1 and CDR2 (germline): SGHTA, FQGNSA. V lost 7 bases to trimming and J lost 7 bases; unmatched junction nucleotides: 10. In DNA form, the CDR3 reads TGTGCCAGCATCATGAGCGGGAGGATTAGCGGGGAGCTGTTTTTT. The encoded protein is CASIMSGRISGELFF.

V usage is TRBV6-5 and J usage is TRBJ1-1, with D maybe TRBD1 (5 bases). This CDR3 has 13 amino acids. Germline V gene sequence: CDR1 MNHEY, CDR2 SVGAGI. V lost 6 bases and J lost 8, with 16 bases in between. The CDR3 sequence is CASSHATGREAFF. Written as DNA, the CDR3 is TGTGCCAGCAGCCACGCTACAGGCCGAGAAGCTTTCTTT.

The chain couples TRBV10-3 to TRBJ2-7; TRBD1 agrees at 7 bases. V was clipped by 11 bases and J by 0 bases; unmatched bases: 10. The CDR3 runs 14 residues. Germline CDR1 and CDR2: ENHRY and SYGVKD. CDR3 region: CAAKATGSSYEQYV. DNA of the CDR3: TGTGCCGCTAAGGCGACAGGGAGCTCCTACGAGCAGTACGTC.

The V gene is TRBV27, the J gene TRBJ2-1, with D perhaps TRBD1 (5 bases). The CDR3 runs to 13 residues. V was pared by 5 bases and J by 8 bases, with 13 bases between. Germline loops: CDR1 MNHEY, CDR2 SMNVEV (reference sequence). This chain's CDR3 is CASSPGYWDEQFF. The CDR3 nucleotides are TGTGCCAGCAGTCCAGGGTACTGGGATGAGCAGTTCTTC.

This chain connects TRBV12-5 to TRBJ1-6; TRBD1 matches at 7 bases. Germline CDR1 and CDR2: LGHNT and FRNRAP. Germline trimming cut 4 bases from V and 7 bases from J; bases unmatched to any gene: 4. The CDR3 totals 14 residues. This CDR3 is CASGSAGGNSPLHF. CDR3 sequence (DNA): TGTGCTAGTGGTTCCGCAGGGGGGAATTCACCCCTCCACTTT.

This clone has more than one count but fewer than ten. CDR3 sequence: CASRGAGEQYV. Written as DNA, the CDR3 is TGTGCCAGCCGGGGGGCGGGTGAGCAGTACGTC. The chain couples TRBV6-6 to TRBJ2-7, with D possibly being TRBD2 (7 bases). This CDR3 has 11 amino acids. CDR1 MNHNY and CDR2 SVGAGI come from the germline V gene (reference sequence). V was clipped by 8 bases and J by 7 bases, with 12 bases between them.

This rearrangement joins TRBV7-2 to TRBJ1-2; D is perhaps TRBD1 (6 bases). Germline CDR1 is SGHTA and CDR2 is FQGNSA. This CDR3 region has 14 residues. V shed 3 bases and J shed 5 bases, with 13 bases lying between them. This CDR3 reads CASSLASGEYGYTF. The CDR3 DNA is TGTGCCAGCAGCTTGGCGTCAGGGGAATATGGCTACACCTTC.

V usage is TRBV5-6 and J usage is TRBJ1-5; TRBD1 might be the D (5 bases). The CDR3 has 14 amino acids. Per the germline V gene, CDR1 is SGHDT and CDR2 is YYEEEE. Trimming left V 1 base short and J 4 bases short, with 9 bases between. The CDR3 nucleotides read TGTGCCAGCAGCTTGCGAAACAGGAATCAGCCCCAGCATTTT. This translates into CASSLRNRNQPQHF. The variable domain in full, completed from reference TRBV5-6 and TRBJ1-5, reads DAGVTQSPTHLIKTRGQQVTLRCSPKSGHDTVSWYQQALGQGPQFIFQYYEEEERQRGNFPDRFSGHQFPNYSSELNVNALLLGDSALYLCASSLRNRNQPQHFGDGTRLSIL.

The chain has TRBV9 and TRBJ2-7; D might be TRBD1 (7 bases). Between the trimmed V and J ends, which lost 4 bases and 3 bases, there was a span of 14 bases. Germline assignment: CDR1 SGDLS and CDR2 YYNGEE. CDR3 length equals 14 residues. CDR3 nucleotides: TGTGCCAGCAGCCTGGAGGGACAGTTCTACGAGCAGTACTTC. Translation gives CASSLEGQFYEQYF.

This clone was counted a single time. This chain uses TRBV30 with TRBJ2-2, with TRBD2 matching 9 bases. The J segment lost 3 bases and the V segment lost 3 bases, leaving 11 bases of the junction unmatched. Germline V gene lookup returns CDR1 GTSNPN and CDR2 SVGIG (reference sequence). The CDR3 extends over 17 amino acids. The CDR3 sequence is CAWRGGGGASHTGELFF. Here the CDR3 DNA reads TGTGCCTGGAGGGGTGGCGGGGGGGCCTCCCACACCGGGGAGCTGTTTTTT.

The rearrangement joins TRBV30 to TRBJ2-1; TRBD1 agrees at 8 bases. Looked up from germline, CDR1 is GTSNPN and CDR2 is SVGIG (reference sequence). Trimming at V came to 5 bases and at J to 6 bases, leaving 12 bases not matched to a gene. There are 15 residues in the CDR3. CDR3 in DNA: TGTGCCTGGGTCAGAGGAACAGGGGGTTTCAATGAGCAGTTCTTC. Translating gives CAWVRGTGGFNEQFF.

This clone is a singleton in its sample. V and J are TRBV24-1 and TRBJ1-4; 8 bases fit TRBD1. The junction had 9 bases not matched to a gene; V was cut back by 5 bases and J by 8 bases. The CDR3 has 15 residues. The germline V gene encodes CDR1 KGHDR and CDR2 SFDVKD. CDR3 sequence: CATSGTGGEEEKLFF. The CDR3 DNA reads TGTGCCACCAGTGGCACAGGGGGAGAGGAGGAAAAACTGTTTTTT.

The chain uses TRBV7-3 and TRBJ2-2; a weak D match, TRBD1 (5 bases). The ends were cut back, 5 bases at V and 5 bases at J, with 15 bases in the middle. This CDR3 has 15 residues. Looked up from germline, CDR1 is SGHTA and CDR2 is FQGTGA. The DNA of the CDR3 is TGTGCCAGCAGCCCCGGGTCTTCAGGGACCGGGGAGCTGTTTTTT. Translating gives CASSPGSSGTGELFF.